This TCR beta chain stems from a study of shared clonotypes between healthy human individuals. Profiled with immunoSEQ multiplex PCR; TCRdb holds only in-frame clones, not every one. In the table there are 2.3 million or so clones, approximately 93% of which are singletons. The split of CD4+ cells yielded CD45RA+ naive and CD45RA-negative memory subsets. Regarding the study as a whole: For naive CD4 cells, roughly 5.5% of clonotypes were shared across a handful of donors. Naive subsets generally had larger estimated richness than memory subsets.

The ends lost 5 bases at V and 5 bases at J; junction bases unmatched: 4. Germline CDR1 and CDR2: LNHDA and SQIVND (reference sequence). This CDR3 has 14 amino acids. As for this clone: Its antigen is as yet unknown.

The sequenced sample consisted of naive CD4+ T cells from PBMCs. Subset: CD45RA+ positively selected. The sequence came from a man younger than 35 in good health. Some clones in this sample may be carry-over from other donors' samples. The chain couples TRBV19 to TRBJ1-4; 8 bases align to TRBD1. The CDR3 DNA follows: TGTGCCAGTAGTGAACAGGGGGGAAATGAAAAACTGTTTTTT. Translating gives CASSEQGGNEKLFF.